Following are 9 T cell receptor beta chains from one sample sequenced in a study of naive and memory T cell subsets. An equimolar mix of two oligonucleotides served as the beta constant-region primer for TRBC1 and TRBC2. The ligated cDNA underwent four PCR rounds using SP2 and nested alpha and beta constant-region primers. From the UMI-ligation and nested PCR reads, TCRdb called clonotypes with MiXCR, one entry per CDR3 protein. This table holds some 110,000 distinct CDR3 sequences, 36% found once. The sequencing sample was made of central memory CD4+ T cells from blood. Receptors were obtained from a human donor in good health.

This clonotype was counted a few times. The chain couples TRBV6-1 to TRBJ1-1; D is perhaps TRBD1 (5 bases). The V gene's germline CDR1 is MNHNS and CDR2 SASEGT. This CDR3 is 14 amino acids long. The V end lost 3 bases, the J end lost 5 bases, and 13 bases lay between the germline ends. The CDR3 loop is CASSESRVRTEAFF. The CDR3 DNA is TGTGCCAGCAGTGAGTCCAGGGTGAGAACTGAAGCTTTCTTT.

This sequence joins TRBV12-3 or TRBV12-4 and TRBJ1-4, with a possible D match to TRBD1 (6 bases). V lost 1 base and J 3 bases, leaving 6 bases between the germline ends. CDR3 size: 14 residues. The CDR3 DNA follows: TGTGCCAGCAGTTTAGGACAGGCTAATGAAAAACTGTTTTTT. Translation gives CASSLGQANEKLFF.

This clonotype has more than one count but fewer than ten. V and J are TRBV27 and TRBJ2-3; D unclear. This CDR3 spans 15 amino acids. V was trimmed by 0 bases and J by 6 bases, leaving 13 bases between them. Germline loops: CDR1 MNHEY, CDR2 SMNVEV (reference sequence). CDR3 loop: CASSLSVLPKDTQYF. The CDR3 DNA sequence: TGTGCCAGCAGTTTATCTGTTTTGCCGAAGGATACGCAGTATTTT.

This chain joins TRBV3-1 and TRBJ1-1; unclear D gene. V lost 1 base and J 1 base, leaving 7 bases between the germline ends. Germline CDR1 and CDR2: LGHDT and YNNKEL (reference sequence). The length of the CDR3 is 14 residues. The CDR3 loop reads CASSQGLTNTEAFF. CDR3 DNA sequence: TGTGCCAGCAGCCAAGGACTGACGAACACTGAAGCTTTCTTT.

Only a few counts were recorded for this clonotype. The chain links TRBV3-1 to TRBJ2-1; TRBD2 might be the D (6 bases). The V gene lost 2 bases and the J gene lost 4 bases, with 15 bases spanning the gap. The CDR3 spans 16 residues. CDR1 and CDR2 (germline): LGHDT, YNNKEL (reference sequence). This CDR3 is CASSQRDLLIYNEQFF. The CDR3 coding sequence is TGTGCCAGCAGCCAACGGGACTTGTTGATATACAATGAGCAGTTCTTC.

The chain joins TRBV5-1 to TRBJ2-6, with D unclear. Germline lookup yields CDR1 SGHRS and CDR2 YFSETQ. This CDR3 is built from 15 residues. V was shortened by 0 bases and J by 4 bases, with 8 bases between the two germline ends. The CDR3 sequence: CASSLEGYGANVLTF. CDR3 in DNA: TGCGCCAGCAGCTTGGAAGGGTACGGGGCCAACGTCCTGACTTTC.

This clonotype was counted a few times. The chain has TRBV2 and TRBJ2-7; D is ambiguous. Germline V gene sequence: CDR1 SNHLY, CDR2 FYNNEI. Trimming cost V 6 bases and J 3 bases, with 15 bases left between them. The CDR3 loop spans 14 amino acids. The CDR3 nucleotides read TGTGCCAGCAGGTACCGGGCCCTAGACTACGAGCAGTACTTC. Its protein is CASRYRALDYEQYF.

This clonotype was observed a few times. This chain connects TRBV6-2 or TRBV6-3 to TRBJ2-2; the match to TRBD2 covers 8 bases. V lost 5 bases to trimming and J lost 5 bases; unmatched junction nucleotides: 10. CDR3 length: 16 amino acids. The germline CDR1 and CDR2 sequences are MNHEY and SVGEGT. CDR3 DNA sequence: TGTGCCAGCAGTACCCGAAGCGGGAGAGGGACCGGGGAGCTGTTTTTT. As protein: CASSTRSGRGTGELFF.

This clonotype was detected many times. V gene TRBV12-3 or TRBV12-4 combines with J gene TRBJ2-5; D is unresolved. Trimming pared 3 bases from V and 4 bases from J, leaving 3 bases between. CDR3 length equals 11 residues. In DNA, the CDR3 is TGTGCCAGCAGTTTCAGAGAGACCCAGTACTTC. Its translation: CASSFRETQYF.